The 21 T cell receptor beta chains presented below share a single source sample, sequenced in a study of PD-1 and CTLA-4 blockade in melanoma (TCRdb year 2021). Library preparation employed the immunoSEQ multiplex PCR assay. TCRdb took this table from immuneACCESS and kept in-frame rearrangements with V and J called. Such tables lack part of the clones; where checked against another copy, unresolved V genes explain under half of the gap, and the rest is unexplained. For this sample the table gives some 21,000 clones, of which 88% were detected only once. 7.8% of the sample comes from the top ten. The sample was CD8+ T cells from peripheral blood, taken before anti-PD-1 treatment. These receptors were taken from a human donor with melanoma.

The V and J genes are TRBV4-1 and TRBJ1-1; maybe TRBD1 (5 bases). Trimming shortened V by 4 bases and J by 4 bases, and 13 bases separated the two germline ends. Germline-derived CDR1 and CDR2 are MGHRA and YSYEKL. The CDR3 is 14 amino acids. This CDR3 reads CASSLLGGTTEAFF. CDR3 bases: TGCGCCAGCAGCCTGCTCGGGGGGACCACTGAAGCTTTCTTT.

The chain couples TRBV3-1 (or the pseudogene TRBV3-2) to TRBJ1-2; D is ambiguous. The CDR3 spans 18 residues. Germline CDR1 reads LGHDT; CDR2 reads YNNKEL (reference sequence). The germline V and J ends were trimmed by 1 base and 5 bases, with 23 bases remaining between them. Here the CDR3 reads CASSQVSRSVSLPYGYTF. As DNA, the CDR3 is TGTGCCAGCAGCCAAGTAAGCAGGAGCGTATCTCTCCCGTATGGCTACACCTTC.

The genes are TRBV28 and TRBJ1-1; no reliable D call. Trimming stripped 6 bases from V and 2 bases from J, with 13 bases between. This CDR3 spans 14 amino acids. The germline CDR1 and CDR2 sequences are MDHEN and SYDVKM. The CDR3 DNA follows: TGTGCCAGCAGCCTAACCCAGATCAACACTGAAGCTTTCTTT. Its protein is CASSLTQINTEAFF. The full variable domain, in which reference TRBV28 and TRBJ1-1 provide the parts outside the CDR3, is DVKVTQSSRYLVKRTGEKVFLECVQDMDHENMFWYRQDPGLGLRLIYFSYDVKMKEKGDIPEGYSVSREKKERFSLILESASTNQTSMYLCASSLTQINTEAFFGQGTRLTVV.

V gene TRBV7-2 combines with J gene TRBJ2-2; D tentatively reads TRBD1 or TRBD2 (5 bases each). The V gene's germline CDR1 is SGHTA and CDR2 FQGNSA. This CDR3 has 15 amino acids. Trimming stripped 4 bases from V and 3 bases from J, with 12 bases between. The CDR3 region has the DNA TGTGCCAGCAGCTCTGGGACGGCCTACACCGGGGAGCTGTTTTTT. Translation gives CASSSGTAYTGELFF.

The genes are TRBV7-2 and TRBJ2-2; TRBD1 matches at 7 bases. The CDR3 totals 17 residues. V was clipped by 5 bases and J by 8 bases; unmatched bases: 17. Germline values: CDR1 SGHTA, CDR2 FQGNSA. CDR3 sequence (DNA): TGTGCCAGCAGCCCTCCGTACCGGGACAGAGACCAGGGGGAGCTGTTTTTT. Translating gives CASSPPYRDRDQGELFF. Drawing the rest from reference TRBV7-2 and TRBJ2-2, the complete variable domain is GAGVSQSPSNKVTEKGKDVELRCDPISGHTALYWYRQSLGQGLEFLIYFQGNSAPDKSGLPSDRFSAERTGGSVSTLTIQRTQQEDSAVYLCASSPPYRDRDQGELFFGEGSRLTVL.

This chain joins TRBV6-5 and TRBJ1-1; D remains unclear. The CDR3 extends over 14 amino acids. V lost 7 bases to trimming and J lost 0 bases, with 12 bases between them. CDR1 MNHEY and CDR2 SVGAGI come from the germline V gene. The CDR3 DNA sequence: TGTGCCAGCACCCTGACACGGTTGAACACTGAAGCTTTCTTT. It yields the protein CASTLTRLNTEAFF.

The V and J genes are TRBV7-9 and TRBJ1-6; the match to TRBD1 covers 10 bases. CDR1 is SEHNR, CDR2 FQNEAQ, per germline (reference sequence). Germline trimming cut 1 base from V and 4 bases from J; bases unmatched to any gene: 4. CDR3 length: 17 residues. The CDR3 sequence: CASSLGDRGPYNSPLHF. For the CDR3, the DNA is TGTGCCAGCAGCTTAGGTGACAGGGGGCCTTATAATTCACCCCTCCACTTT.

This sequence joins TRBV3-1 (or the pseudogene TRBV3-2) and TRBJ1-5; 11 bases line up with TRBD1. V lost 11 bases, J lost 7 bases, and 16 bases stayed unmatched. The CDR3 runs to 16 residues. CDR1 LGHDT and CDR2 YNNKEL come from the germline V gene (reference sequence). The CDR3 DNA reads TGTGCCCGGGGGAACGTCCGGGACAGGGGGGTACAGCCCCAGCATTTT. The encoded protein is CARGNVRDRGVQPQHF.

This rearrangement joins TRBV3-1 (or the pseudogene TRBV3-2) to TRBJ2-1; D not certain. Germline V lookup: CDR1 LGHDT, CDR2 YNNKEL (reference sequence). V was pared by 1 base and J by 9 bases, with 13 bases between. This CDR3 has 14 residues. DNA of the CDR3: TGTGCCAGCAGCCAAGGGTTCTTAGCAGGTGAGCAGTTCTTC. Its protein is CASSQGFLAGEQFF.

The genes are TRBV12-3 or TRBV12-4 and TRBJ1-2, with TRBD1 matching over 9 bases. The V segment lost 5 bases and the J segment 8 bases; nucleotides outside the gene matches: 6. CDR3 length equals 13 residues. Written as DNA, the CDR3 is TGTGCCAGCAGTAGGGGACAGGGTCAGGGCTACACCTTC. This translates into CASSRGQGQGYTF.

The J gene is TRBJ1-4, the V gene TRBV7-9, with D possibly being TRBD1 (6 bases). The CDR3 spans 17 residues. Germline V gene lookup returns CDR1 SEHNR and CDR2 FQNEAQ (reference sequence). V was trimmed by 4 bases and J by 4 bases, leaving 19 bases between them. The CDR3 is CASSSLLQGVGNEKLFF. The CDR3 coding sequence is TGTGCCAGCAGCTCATTATTACAGGGAGTCGGTAATGAAAAACTGTTTTTT.

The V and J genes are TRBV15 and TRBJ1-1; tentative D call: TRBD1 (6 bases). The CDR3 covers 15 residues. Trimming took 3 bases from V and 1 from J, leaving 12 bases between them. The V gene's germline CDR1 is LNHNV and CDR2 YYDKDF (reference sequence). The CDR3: CATSRWTAPNTEAFF. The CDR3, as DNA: TGTGCCACCAGCAGGTGGACAGCACCGAACACTGAAGCTTTCTTT.

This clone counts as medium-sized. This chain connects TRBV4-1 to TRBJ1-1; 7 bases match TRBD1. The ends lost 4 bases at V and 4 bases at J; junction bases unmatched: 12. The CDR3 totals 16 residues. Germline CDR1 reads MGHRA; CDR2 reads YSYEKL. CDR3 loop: CASSPKQGRDITEAFF. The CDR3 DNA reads TGCGCCAGCAGCCCAAAACAGGGGAGAGACATCACTGAAGCTTTCTTT.

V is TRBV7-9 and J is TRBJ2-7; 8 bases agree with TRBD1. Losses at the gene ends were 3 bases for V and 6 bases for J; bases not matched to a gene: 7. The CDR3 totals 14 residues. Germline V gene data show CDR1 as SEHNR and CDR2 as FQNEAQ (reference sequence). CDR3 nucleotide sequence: TGTGCCAGCAGCTTCGCGGACAGGGTCGGCGAGCAGTACTTC. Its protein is CASSFADRVGEQYF.

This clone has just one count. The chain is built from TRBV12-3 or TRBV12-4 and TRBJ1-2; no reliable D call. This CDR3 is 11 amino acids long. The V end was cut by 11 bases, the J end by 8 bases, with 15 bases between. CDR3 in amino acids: CAVIGPWGYTF. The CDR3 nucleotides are TGTGCCGTAATAGGCCCCTGGGGCTACACCTTC.

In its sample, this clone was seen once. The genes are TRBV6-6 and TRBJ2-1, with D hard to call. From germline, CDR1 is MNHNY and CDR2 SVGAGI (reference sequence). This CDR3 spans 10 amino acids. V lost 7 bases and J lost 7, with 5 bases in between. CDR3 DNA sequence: TGTGCCAGCACCGGGAATGAGCAGTTCTTC. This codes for CASTGNEQFF.

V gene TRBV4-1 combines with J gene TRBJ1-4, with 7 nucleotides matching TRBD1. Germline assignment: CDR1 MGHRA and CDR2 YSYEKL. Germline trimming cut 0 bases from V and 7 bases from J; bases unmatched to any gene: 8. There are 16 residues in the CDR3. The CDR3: CASSQDRAGQREKLFF. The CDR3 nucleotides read TGCGCCAGCAGCCAAGACAGAGCGGGACAGCGTGAAAAACTGTTTTTT.

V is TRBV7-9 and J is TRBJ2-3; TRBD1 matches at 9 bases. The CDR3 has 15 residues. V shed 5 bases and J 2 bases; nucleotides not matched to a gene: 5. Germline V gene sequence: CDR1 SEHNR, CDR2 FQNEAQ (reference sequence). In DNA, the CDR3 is TGTGCCAGCAGCCCCCGGGACAGGGTCACAGATACGCAGTATTTT. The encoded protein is CASSPRDRVTDTQYF.

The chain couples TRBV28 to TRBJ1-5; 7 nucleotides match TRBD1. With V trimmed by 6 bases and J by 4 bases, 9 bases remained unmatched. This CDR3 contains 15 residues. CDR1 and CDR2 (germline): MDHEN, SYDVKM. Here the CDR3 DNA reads TGTGCCAGCAGAACCGCAGGGGGATTAAATCAGCCCCAGCATTTT. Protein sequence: CASRTAGGLNQPQHF.

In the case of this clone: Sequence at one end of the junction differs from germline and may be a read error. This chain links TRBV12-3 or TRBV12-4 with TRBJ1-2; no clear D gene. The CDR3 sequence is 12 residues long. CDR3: CASSLYPWEWDF. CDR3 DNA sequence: TGTGCCAGCAGTCTATACCCGTGGGAGTGGGACTTC.

DNA of the CDR3: TGTGCCAGCAGTACAGGGGAAAGCAATCAGCCCCAGCATTTT. Translated, it gives CASSTGESNQPQHF. The chain has TRBV6-5 and TRBJ1-5, with 7 nucleotides matching TRBD1. Germline CDR1 reads MNHEY; CDR2 reads SVGAGI. V was clipped by 5 bases and J by 1 base; unmatched bases: 2. This CDR3 is 14 amino acids long.